This entry concerns a single T cell receptor (beta chain). The target antigen is unknown. The CDR3 contains 14 residues. The junction had 4 bases not matched to a gene; V was cut back by 1 base and J by 6 bases. Germline V gives CDR1 LGHNA, CDR2 YNFKEQ. These data come from a study of cytomegalovirus exposure and HLA in healthy donors. Overall study findings and caveats: The listing of some 170 TCR beta chains classed them as cytomegalovirus-associated. Later analysis showed TCR association rates varying by HLA locus, highest for DRB1 and lowest for HLA-C.

PCR was performed using 60 Vbeta and 13 Jbeta primers. The table came from immunoSEQ multiplex PCR; TCRdb's copy has only in-frame clones and leaves some out. The table shows fewer than 65,000 clones, with 77% occurring only once. The material sequenced was PBMCs. The V and J genes are TRBV4-2 and TRBJ2-7; 9 nucleotides match TRBD2. This TCR was sampled from a woman aged 40 to 50 in good health and CMV-seropositive. CDR3 coding DNA: TGTGCCAGCAGCCAAGGCGGGGGGGCCCTCGAGCAGTACTTC. Protein: CASSQGGGALEQYF.